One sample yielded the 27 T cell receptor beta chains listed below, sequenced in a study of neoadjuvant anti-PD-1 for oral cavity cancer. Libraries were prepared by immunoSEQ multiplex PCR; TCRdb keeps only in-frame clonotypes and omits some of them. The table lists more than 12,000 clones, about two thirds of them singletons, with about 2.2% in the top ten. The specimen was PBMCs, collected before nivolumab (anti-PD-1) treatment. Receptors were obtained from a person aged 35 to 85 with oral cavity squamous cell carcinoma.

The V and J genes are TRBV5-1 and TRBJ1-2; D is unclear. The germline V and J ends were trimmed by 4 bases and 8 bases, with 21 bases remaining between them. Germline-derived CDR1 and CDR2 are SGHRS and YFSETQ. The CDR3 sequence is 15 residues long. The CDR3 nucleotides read TGCGCCAGCAGCCCGGTAGGAGGGAGGGATCACGGCTACACCTTC. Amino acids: CASSPVGGRDHGYTF.

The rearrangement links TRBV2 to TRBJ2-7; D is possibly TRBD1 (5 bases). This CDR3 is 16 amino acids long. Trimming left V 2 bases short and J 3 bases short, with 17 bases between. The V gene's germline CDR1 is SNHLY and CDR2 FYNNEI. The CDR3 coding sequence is TGTGCCAGCAGTGAACCAGGTCCAATGGGGCTCTACGAGCAGTACTTC. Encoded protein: CASSEPGPMGLYEQYF.

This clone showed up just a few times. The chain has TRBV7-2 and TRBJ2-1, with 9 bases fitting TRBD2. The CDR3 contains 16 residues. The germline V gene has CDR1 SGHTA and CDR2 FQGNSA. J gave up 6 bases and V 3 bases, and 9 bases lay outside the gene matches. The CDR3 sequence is CASSFPLSGGLNEQFF. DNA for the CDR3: TGTGCCAGCAGCTTCCCTCTTAGCGGGGGCCTCAATGAGCAGTTCTTC.

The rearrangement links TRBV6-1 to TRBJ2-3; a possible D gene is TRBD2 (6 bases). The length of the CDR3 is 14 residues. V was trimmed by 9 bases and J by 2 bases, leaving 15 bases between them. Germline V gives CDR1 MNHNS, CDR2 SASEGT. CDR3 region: CASTSGYSTDTQYF. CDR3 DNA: TGTGCCAGTACCAGCGGGTACTCCACAGATACGCAGTATTTT.

CDR3 nucleotides: TGTGCCACTACCACGGGGCCCCTCTATGGCTACACCTTC. This encodes CATTTGPLYGYTF. The J gene is TRBJ1-2, the V gene TRBV28, with a weak D call TRBD1 (5 bases). Trimming removed 10 bases at V and 4 bases at J, with 16 bases between. The germline V gene has CDR1 MDHEN and CDR2 SYDVKM. The CDR3 runs to 13 residues.

Here the CDR3 DNA reads TGTGCCAGCAGCGTATCCGGGACATCCGATCGGGAGACCCAGTACTTC. Amino acid sequence: CASSVSGTSDRETQYF. The chain employs TRBV9 and TRBJ2-5; a possible D gene is TRBD1 (6 bases). Germline V gives CDR1 SGDLS, CDR2 YYNGEE. The CDR3 sequence is 16 residues long. Between the trimmed V and J ends, which lost 1 base and 5 bases, there was a span of 18 bases.

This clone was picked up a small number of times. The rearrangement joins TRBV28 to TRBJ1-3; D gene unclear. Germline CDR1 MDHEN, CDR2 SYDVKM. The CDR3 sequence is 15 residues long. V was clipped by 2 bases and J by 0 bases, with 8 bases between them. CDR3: CASSLGSDSGNTIYF. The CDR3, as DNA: TGTGCCAGCAGTTTAGGATCTGACTCTGGAAACACCATATATTTT.

DNA of the CDR3: TGCGCCAGCAGCGCCAGGTTGGGGGCTGGCGATGAGCAGTTCTTC. Translation gives CASSARLGAGDEQFF. The chain couples TRBV5-1 to TRBJ2-1; a possible D gene is TRBD1 (6 bases). This CDR3 region has 15 residues. Germline CDR1 reads SGHRS; CDR2 reads YFSETQ. Trimming cost V 4 bases and J 8 bases, with 19 bases left between them.

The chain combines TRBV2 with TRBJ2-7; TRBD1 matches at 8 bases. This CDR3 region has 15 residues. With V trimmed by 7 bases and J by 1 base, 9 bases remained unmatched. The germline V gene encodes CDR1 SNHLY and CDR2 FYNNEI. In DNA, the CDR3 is TGTGCCAGCACCCACCCAGGGGGCAGTTCCTACGAGCAGTACTTC. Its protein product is CASTHPGGSSYEQYF. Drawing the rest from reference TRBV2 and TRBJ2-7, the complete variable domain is EPEVTQTPSHQVTQMGQEVILRCVPISNHLYFYWYRQILGQKVEFLVSFYNNEISEKSEIFDDQFSVERPDGSNFTLKIRSTKLEDSAMYFCASTHPGGSSYEQYFGPGTRLTVT.

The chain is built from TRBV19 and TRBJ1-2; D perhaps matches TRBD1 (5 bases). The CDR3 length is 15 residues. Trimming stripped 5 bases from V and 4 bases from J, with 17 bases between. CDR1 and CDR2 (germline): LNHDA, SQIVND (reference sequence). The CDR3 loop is CASSRHNQGGYGYTF. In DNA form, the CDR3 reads TGTGCCAGTAGTCGCCATAATCAGGGTGGCTATGGCTACACCTTC.

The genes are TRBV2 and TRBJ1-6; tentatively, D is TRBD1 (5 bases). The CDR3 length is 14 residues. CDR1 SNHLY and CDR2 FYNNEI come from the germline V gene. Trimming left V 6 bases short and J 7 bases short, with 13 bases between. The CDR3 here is CASRIDSSNSPLHF. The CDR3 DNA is TGTGCCAGCAGAATTGACAGCTCAAATTCACCCCTCCACTTT.

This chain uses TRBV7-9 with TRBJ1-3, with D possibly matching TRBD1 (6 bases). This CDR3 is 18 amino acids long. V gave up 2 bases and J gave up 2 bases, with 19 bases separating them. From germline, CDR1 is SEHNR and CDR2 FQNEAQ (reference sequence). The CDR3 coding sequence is TGTGCCAGCAGCTTATTTGGAAGGGGGTTGTTAGCTGGAAACACCATATATTTT. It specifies CASSLFGRGLLAGNTIYF. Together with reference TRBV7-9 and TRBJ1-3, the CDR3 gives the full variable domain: DTGVSQNPRHKITKRGQNVTFRCDPISEHNRLYWYRQTLGQGPEFLTYFQNEAQLEKSRLLSDRFSAERPKGSFSTLEIQRTEQGDSAMYLCASSLFGRGLLAGNTIYFGEGSWLTVV.

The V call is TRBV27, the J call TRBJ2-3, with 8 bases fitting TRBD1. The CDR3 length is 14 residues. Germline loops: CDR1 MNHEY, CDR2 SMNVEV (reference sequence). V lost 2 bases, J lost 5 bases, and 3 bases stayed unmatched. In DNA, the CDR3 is TGTGCCAGCAGTTTACAGGGGGCGAAAGATACGCAGTATTTT. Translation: CASSLQGAKDTQYF.

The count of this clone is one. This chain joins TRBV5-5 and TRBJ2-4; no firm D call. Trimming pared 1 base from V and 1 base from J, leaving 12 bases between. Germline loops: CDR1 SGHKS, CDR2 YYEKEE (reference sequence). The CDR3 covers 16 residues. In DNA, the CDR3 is TGTGCCAGCAGCTTGATAGGGTCGAGGGCCAAAAACATTCAGTACTTC. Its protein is CASSLIGSRAKNIQYF.

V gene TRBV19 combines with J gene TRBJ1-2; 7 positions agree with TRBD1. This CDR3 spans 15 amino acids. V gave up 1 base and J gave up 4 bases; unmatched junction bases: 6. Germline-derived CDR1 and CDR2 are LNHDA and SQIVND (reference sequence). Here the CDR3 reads CASSIGHRDSYGYTF. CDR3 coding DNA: TGTGCCAGTAGTATAGGACACCGGGACAGCTATGGCTACACCTTC.

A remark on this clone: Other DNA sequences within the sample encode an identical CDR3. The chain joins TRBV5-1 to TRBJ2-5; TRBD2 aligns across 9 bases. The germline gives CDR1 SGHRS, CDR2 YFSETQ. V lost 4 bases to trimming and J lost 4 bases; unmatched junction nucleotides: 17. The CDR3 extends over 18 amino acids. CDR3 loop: CASSLGLAGGLGRETQYF. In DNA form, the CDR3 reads TGCGCCAGCAGCCTTGGACTCGCGGGGGGGCTGGGAAGAGAGACCCAGTACTTC.

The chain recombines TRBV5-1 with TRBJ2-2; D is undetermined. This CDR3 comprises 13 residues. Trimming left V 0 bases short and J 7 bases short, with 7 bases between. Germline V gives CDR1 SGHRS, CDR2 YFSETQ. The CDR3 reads CASSLDLRGELFF. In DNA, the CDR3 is TGCGCCAGCAGCTTGGACCTCCGCGGGGAGCTGTTTTTT.

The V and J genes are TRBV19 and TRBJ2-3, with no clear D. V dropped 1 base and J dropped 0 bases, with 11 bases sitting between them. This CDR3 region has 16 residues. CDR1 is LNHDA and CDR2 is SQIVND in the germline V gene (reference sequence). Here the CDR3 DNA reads TGTGCCAGTAGTATAGGTGATGGGCTTAGCACAGATACGCAGTATTTT. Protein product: CASSIGDGLSTDTQYF.

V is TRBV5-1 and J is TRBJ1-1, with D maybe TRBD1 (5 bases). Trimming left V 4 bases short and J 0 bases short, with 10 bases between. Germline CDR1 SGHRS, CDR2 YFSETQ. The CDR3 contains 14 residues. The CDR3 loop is CASSLGTVNTEAFF. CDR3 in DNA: TGCGCCAGCAGCCTCGGGACGGTGAACACTGAAGCTTTCTTT.

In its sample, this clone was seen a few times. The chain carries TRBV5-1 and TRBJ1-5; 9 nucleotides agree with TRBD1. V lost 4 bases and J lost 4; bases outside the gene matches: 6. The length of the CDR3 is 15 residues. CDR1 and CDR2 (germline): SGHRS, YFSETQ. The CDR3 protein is CASSPGQGPNQPQHF. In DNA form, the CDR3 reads TGCGCCAGCAGCCCCGGACAGGGGCCGAATCAGCCCCAGCATTTT.

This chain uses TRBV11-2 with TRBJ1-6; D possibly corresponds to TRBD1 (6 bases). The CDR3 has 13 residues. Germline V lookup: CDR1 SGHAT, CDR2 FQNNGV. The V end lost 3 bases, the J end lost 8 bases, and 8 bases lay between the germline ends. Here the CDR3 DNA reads TGTGCCAGCAGCTTTGGGGGCGATTCACCCCTCCACTTT. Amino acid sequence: CASSFGGDSPLHF.

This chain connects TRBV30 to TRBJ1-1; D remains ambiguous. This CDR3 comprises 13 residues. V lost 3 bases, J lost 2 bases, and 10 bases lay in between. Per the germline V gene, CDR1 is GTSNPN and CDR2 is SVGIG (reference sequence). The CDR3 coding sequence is TGTGCCTGGAGGAAGGACTTCAACACTGAAGCTTTCTTT. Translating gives CAWRKDFNTEAFF.

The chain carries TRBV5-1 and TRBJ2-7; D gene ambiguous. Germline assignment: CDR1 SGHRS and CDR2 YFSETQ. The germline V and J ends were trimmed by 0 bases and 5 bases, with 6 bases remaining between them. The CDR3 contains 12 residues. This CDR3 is CASSLGVHEQYF. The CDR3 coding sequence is TGCGCCAGCAGCTTGGGTGTCCACGAGCAGTACTTC.

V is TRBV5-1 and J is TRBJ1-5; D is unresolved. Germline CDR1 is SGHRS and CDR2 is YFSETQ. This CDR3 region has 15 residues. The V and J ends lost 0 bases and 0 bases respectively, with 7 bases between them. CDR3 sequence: CASSLGGYSNQPQHF. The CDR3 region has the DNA TGCGCCAGCAGCTTGGGGGGATATAGCAATCAGCCCCAGCATTTT. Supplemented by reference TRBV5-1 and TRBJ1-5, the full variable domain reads KAGVTQTPRYLIKTRGQQVTLSCSPISGHRSVSWYQQTPGQGLQFLFEYFSETQRNKGNFPGRFSGRQFSNSRSEMNVSTLELGDSALYLCASSLGGYSNQPQHFGDGTRLSIL.

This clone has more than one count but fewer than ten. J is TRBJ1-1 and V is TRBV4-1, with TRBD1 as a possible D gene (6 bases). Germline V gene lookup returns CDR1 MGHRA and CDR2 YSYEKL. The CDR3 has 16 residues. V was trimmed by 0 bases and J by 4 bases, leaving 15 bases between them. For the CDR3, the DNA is TGCGCCAGCAGCCAAGAGGTGGGGGGGCTGGTCACTGAAGCTTTCTTT. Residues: CASSQEVGGLVTEAFF.

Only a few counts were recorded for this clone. CDR3 nucleotide sequence: TGTGCCAGCTCACCATGGGGCGGTGAACGAGACCATGGCTACACCTTC. Its protein is CASSPWGGERDHGYTF. The rearrangement joins TRBV18 to TRBJ1-2, with D possibly TRBD1 on 5 matching bases. The CDR3 has 16 residues. Germline V gives CDR1 KGHSH, CDR2 LQKENI. The V end lost 2 bases, the J end lost 6 bases, and 19 bases lay between the germline ends.

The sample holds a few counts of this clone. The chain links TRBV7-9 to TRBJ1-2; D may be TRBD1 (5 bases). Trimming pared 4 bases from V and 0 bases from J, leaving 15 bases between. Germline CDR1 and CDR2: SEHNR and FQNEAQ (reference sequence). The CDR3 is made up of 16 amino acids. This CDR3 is CASSSGTVFSNYGYTF. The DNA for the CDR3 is TGTGCCAGCAGCTCCGGGACGGTCTTTTCTAACTATGGCTACACCTTC.